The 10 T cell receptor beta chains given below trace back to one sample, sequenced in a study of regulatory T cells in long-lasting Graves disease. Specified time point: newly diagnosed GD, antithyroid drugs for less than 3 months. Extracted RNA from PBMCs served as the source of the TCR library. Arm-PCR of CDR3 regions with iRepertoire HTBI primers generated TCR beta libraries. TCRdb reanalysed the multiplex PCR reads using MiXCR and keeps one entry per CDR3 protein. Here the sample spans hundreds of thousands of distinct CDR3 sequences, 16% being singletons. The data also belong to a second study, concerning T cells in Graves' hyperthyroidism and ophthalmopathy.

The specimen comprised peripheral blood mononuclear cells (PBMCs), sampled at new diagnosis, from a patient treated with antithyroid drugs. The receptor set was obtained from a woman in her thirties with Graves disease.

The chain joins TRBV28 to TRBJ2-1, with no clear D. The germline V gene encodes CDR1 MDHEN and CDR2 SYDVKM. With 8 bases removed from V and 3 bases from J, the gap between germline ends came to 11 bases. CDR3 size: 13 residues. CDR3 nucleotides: TGTGCCAGCTACGGAGTAATCTACAATGAGCAGTTCTTC. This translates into CASYGVIYNEQFF.

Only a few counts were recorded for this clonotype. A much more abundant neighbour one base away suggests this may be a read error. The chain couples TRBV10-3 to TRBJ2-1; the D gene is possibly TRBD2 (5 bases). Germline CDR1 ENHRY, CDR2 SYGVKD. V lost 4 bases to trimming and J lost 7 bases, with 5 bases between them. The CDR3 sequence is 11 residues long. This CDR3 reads CAISVANEQFF. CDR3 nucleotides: TGTGCCATCAGTGTAGCGAATGAGCAGTTCTTC.

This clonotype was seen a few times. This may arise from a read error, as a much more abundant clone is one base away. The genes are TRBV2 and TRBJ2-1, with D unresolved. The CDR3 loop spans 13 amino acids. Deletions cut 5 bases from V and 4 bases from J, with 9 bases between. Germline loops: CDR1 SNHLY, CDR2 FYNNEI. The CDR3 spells CASSRNLYNEQFF. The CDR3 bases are TGTGCCAGCAGTCGGAACTTGTACAATGAGCAGTTCTTC.

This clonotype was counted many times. The chain's CDR3 is CASKLRQGWYGYTF. CDR3 DNA sequence: TGTGCCAGCAAGCTTAGACAGGGGTGGTATGGCTACACCTTC. V usage is TRBV28 and J usage is TRBJ1-2; TRBD1 matches 8 bases. This CDR3 region has 14 residues. V lost 7 bases to trimming and J lost 5 bases; unmatched junction nucleotides: 9. The germline CDR1 and CDR2 sequences are MDHEN and SYDVKM.

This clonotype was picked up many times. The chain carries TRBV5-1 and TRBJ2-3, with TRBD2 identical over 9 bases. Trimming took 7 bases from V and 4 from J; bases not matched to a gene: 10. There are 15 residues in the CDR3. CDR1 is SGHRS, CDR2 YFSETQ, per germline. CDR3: CASALSGSTPDTQYF. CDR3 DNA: TGCGCCAGCGCCCTTAGCGGGAGTACCCCAGATACGCAGTATTTT.

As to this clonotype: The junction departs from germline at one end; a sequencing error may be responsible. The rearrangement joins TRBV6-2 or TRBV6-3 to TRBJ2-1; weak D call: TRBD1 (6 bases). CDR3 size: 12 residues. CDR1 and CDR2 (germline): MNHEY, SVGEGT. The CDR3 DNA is TGTGCCTGCAGGGGCCTTGGCGATGAGCAGTTCTTC. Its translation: CACRGLGDEQFF.

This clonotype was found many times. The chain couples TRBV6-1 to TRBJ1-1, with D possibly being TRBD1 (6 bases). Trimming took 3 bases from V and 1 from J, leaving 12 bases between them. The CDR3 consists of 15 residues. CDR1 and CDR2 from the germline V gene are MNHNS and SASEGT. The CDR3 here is CASSDKGGGNTEAFF. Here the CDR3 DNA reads TGTGCCAGCAGTGATAAGGGGGGAGGGAACACTGAAGCTTTCTTT.

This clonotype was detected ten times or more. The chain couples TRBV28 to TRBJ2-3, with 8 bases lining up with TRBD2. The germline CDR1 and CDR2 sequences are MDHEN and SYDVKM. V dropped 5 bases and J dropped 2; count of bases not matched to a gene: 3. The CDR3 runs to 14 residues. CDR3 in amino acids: CASSMTSDTDTQYF. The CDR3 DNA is TGTGCCAGCAGTATGACTAGCGACACAGATACGCAGTATTTT.

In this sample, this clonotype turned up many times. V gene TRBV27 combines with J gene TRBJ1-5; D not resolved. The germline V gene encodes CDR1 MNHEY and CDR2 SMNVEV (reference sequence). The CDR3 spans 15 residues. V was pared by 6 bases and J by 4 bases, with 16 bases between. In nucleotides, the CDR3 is TGTGCCAGCAGGCGGTCGGGAAGTCGAAATCAGCCCCAGCATTTT. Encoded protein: CASRRSGSRNQPQHF.

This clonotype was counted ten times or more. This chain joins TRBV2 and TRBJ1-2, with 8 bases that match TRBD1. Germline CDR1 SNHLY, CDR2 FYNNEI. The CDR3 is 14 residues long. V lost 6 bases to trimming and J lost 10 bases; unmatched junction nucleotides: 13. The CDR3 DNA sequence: TGTGCCAGCAGCCTAGACAGGGGCCGAAGGGACTACACCTTC. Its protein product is CASSLDRGRRDYTF. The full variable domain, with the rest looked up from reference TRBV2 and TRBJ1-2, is EPEVTQTPSHQVTQMGQEVILRCVPISNHLYFYWYRQILGQKVEFLVSFYNNEISEKSEIFDDQFSVERPDGSNFTLKIRSTKLEDSAMYFCASSLDRGRRDYTFGSGTRLTVV.